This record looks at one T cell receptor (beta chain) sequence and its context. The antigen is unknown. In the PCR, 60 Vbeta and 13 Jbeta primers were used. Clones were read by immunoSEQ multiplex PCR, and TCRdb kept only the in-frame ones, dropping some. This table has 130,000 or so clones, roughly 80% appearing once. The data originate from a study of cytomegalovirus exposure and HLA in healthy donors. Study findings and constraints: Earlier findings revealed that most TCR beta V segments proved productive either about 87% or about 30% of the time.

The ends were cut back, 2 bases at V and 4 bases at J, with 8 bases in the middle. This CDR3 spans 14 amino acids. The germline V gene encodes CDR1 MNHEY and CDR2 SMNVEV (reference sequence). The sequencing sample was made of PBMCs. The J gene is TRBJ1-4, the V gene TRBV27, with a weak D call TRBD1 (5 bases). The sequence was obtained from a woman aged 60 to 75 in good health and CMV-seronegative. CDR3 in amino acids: CASSLRGDNEKLFF. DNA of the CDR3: TGTGCCAGCAGTTTACGGGGGGATAATGAAAAACTGTTTTTT.